These 11 T cell receptor beta chains originate from one sample sequenced in a study of cytomegalovirus exposure and HLA in healthy donors. PCR used 60 Vbeta primers and 13 Jbeta primers. Method: immunoSEQ multiplex PCR; TCRdb's copy keeps in-frame clones and lacks some. The table lists about 130,000 clones, about 80% of them singletons, with roughly 4% in the top ten. Sequenced material: PBMCs. These receptors all stem from a man aged 40-49 years in good health and CMV-seronegative.

This clone was counted a few times. The chain has TRBV20-1 and TRBJ1-1; the D is unclear. CDR3 length: 11 residues. The V end lost 4 bases, the J end lost 1 base, and 4 bases lay between the germline ends. Germline CDR1 reads DFQATT; CDR2 reads SNEGSKA (reference sequence). Written as DNA, the CDR3 is TGCAGTGCTATCAGGAACACTGAAGCTTTCTTT. Residues: CSAIRNTEAFF.

V is TRBV20-1 and J is TRBJ1-1; unclear D gene. In germline, CDR1 is DFQATT, CDR2 SNEGSKA (reference sequence). The length of the CDR3 is 10 residues. CDR3 loop: CRPVSTEAFF. The CDR3 nucleotides read TGCAGACCCGTCAGCACTGAAGCTTTCTTT.

The gene calls are TRBV5-5 and TRBJ1-1; TRBD1 aligns across 8 bases. The CDR3 has 15 amino acids. CDR1 SGHKS and CDR2 YYEKEE come from the germline V gene (reference sequence). V lost 1 base, J lost 1 base, and 3 bases stayed unmatched. Here the CDR3 DNA reads TGTGCCAGCAGCTTGCCCGGGACAGGGAACACTGAAGCTTTCTTT. Translated: CASSLPGTGNTEAFF.

This clone was seen a single time. V usage is TRBV6-6 and J usage is TRBJ2-5, with D possibly TRBD2 on 7 matching bases. CDR1 is MNHNY, CDR2 SVGAGI, per germline (reference sequence). The CDR3 totals 15 residues. Trimming stripped 2 bases from V and 5 bases from J, with 15 bases between. CDR3 residues: CASSYEGGVGETQYF. The CDR3 coding sequence is TGTGCCAGCAGTTACGAGGGGGGGGTGGGCGAGACCCAGTACTTC.

The V gene is TRBV7-9, the J gene TRBJ1-1, with 8 nucleotides matching TRBD1. This CDR3 has 14 amino acids. Trimming took 5 bases from V and 4 from J; bases not matched to a gene: 6. Germline lookup yields CDR1 SEHNR and CDR2 FQNEAQ (reference sequence). The CDR3 DNA reads as TGTGCCAGCAGCGAGACAGGGGTGGGCACTGAAGCTTTCTTT. It specifies CASSETGVGTEAFF.

This clone was seen only once. V and J are TRBV9 and TRBJ2-2; 7 bases are shared with TRBD2. V dropped 0 bases and J dropped 5; count of bases not matched to a gene: 22. The CDR3 is 21 residues long. CDR1 is SGDLS, CDR2 YYNGEE, per germline. CDR3 coding DNA: TGTGCCAGCAGCGTAGTCGCGGGGGACGCGATCCAGGACTACACTACCGGGGAGCTGTTTTTT. It translates to CASSVVAGDAIQDYTTGELFF.

V gene TRBV4-2 combines with J gene TRBJ2-2; 7 positions match TRBD2. This CDR3 region has 17 residues. Germline trimming cut 1 base from V and 0 bases from J; bases unmatched to any gene: 5. Germline values: CDR1 LGHNA, CDR2 YNFKEQ. The CDR3, as DNA: TGTGCCAGCAGCCAAGCTGTGGGGGGGGCGAACACCGGGGAGCTGTTTTTT. This codes for CASSQAVGGANTGELFF.

V is TRBV4-2 and J is TRBJ1-5; D gene uncertain. The length of the CDR3 is 14 residues. Germline CDR1 reads LGHNA; CDR2 reads YNFKEQ. The germline V and J ends were trimmed by 0 bases and 4 bases, with 7 bases remaining between them. DNA of the CDR3: TGTGCCAGCAGCCAAGATCAGTTAAATCAGCCCCAGCATTTT. Its translation is CASSQDQLNQPQHF.

This chain links TRBV11-2 with TRBJ2-7, with D possibly TRBD2 on 5 matching bases. This CDR3 has 16 amino acids. The germline V gene has CDR1 SGHAT and CDR2 FQNNGV. Trimming removed 0 bases at V and 4 bases at J, with 16 bases between. The CDR3 sequence is CASSLETPNRGYEQYF. CDR3 coding DNA: TGTGCCAGCAGCTTAGAAACCCCCAATAGAGGGTACGAGCAGTACTTC.

The V gene is TRBV7-9, the J gene TRBJ1-6; 8 bases agree with TRBD1. J lost 5 bases, V lost 6 bases, and 3 bases had no gene match. Germline values: CDR1 SEHNR, CDR2 FQNEAQ (reference sequence). The length of the CDR3 is 14 residues. The CDR3 DNA is TGTGCCAGCAGACCGGGACAGGATAATTCACCCCTCCACTTT. Protein product: CASRPGQDNSPLHF.

The table lists this clone with a count of one. This chain uses TRBV6-6 with TRBJ2-7; TRBD1 is a possible D gene (5 bases). This CDR3 spans 14 amino acids. V was trimmed by 6 bases and J by 5 bases, leaving 17 bases between them. Germline V CDR1 and CDR2: MNHNY, SVGAGI (reference sequence). CDR3 region: CASRLRDSSHEQYF. The CDR3, as DNA: TGTGCCAGCAGACTCAGAGACAGTTCTCACGAGCAGTACTTC.